Listed here are 32 T cell receptor beta chains from one sample, sequenced in a study of blood T cell repertoires in COVID-19. Sequenced by immunoSEQ multiplex PCR; TCRdb stores in-frame clones only, minus some. The repertoire has over 200,000 clones, around 87% of them found once; the top ten carry over 2%. The material sequenced was peripheral blood. These receptors were collected from a woman aged 50 to 60 with acute or convalescent COVID-19.

The CDR3 region is CASSLPHTNEQFF. The CDR3 coding sequence is TGTGCCAGCAGTTTGCCCCACACCAATGAGCAGTTCTTC. This sequence joins TRBV28 and TRBJ2-1, with D uncertain. V was clipped by 3 bases and J by 6 bases, with 9 bases between them. The CDR3 has 13 amino acids. The germline gives CDR1 MDHEN, CDR2 SYDVKM.

V usage is TRBV13 and J usage is TRBJ1-4; D perhaps matches TRBD1 (6 bases). This CDR3 comprises 15 residues. V was trimmed by 4 bases and J by 6 bases, leaving 15 bases between them. The germline gives CDR1 PRHDT, CDR2 FYEKMQ (reference sequence). The CDR3 protein is CASSSSQGLYEKLFF. The CDR3 nucleotides read TGTGCCAGCAGCTCTTCCCAGGGGCTTTATGAAAAACTGTTTTTT.

This clone was found a few times. This rearrangement joins TRBV2 to TRBJ1-5; unclear D gene. Germline V CDR1 and CDR2: SNHLY, FYNNEI. Deletions cut 6 bases from V and 2 bases from J, with 5 bases between. This CDR3 has 12 residues. In DNA form, the CDR3 reads TGTGCCAGCAGCGGGGGCAATCAGCCCCAGCATTTT. As protein: CASSGGNQPQHF.

The chain has TRBV7-6 and TRBJ1-6; no clear D. CDR3 length: 13 amino acids. Trimming took off 2 bases at V and 6 bases at J, with 5 bases between the two ends. The V gene's germline CDR1 is SGHVS and CDR2 FNYEAQ. In DNA form, the CDR3 reads TGTGCCAGCAGCTTATCCCTTAATTCACCCCTCCACTTT. This codes for CASSLSLNSPLHF.

The chain employs TRBV29-1 and TRBJ1-5; 10 nucleotides align to TRBD1. This CDR3 contains 13 residues. Germline values: CDR1 SQVTM, CDR2 ANQGSEA. V was clipped by 4 bases and J by 6 bases; unmatched bases: 3. The CDR3 loop is CSVADRGLQPQHF. In DNA, the CDR3 is TGCAGCGTTGCAGACAGGGGGCTTCAGCCCCAGCATTTT.

The chain links TRBV11-2 to TRBJ2-5, with 9 bases identical to TRBD2. From germline, CDR1 is SGHAT and CDR2 FQNNGV. CDR3 size: 16 residues. J gave up 6 bases and V 4 bases, and 12 bases lay outside the gene matches. DNA of the CDR3: TGTGCCAGCAGCTGGGGGGGACTAGCACCTCTAAAGACCCAGTACTTC. Translating it yields CASSWGGLAPLKTQYF.

The V call is TRBV6-5, the J call TRBJ2-1, with 7 bases that match TRBD1. CDR3 length equals 14 residues. Per the germline V gene, CDR1 is MNHEY and CDR2 is SVGAGI. V shed 0 bases and J 10 bases; nucleotides not matched to a gene: 6. The DNA of the CDR3 is TGTGCCAGCAGTTACTCGAGGACAGGCCGAGAGCAGTTCTTC. This encodes CASSYSRTGREQFF.

The chain combines TRBV28 with TRBJ1-1; 7 bases map to TRBD1. The germline gives CDR1 MDHEN, CDR2 SYDVKM. V lost 7 bases and J lost 2; bases outside the gene matches: 19. The CDR3 consists of 18 residues. CDR3 DNA sequence: TGTGCCAGCAAGGTCGTAGGGGCCCCGACAGGGCGAAACACTGAAGCTTTCTTT. Its translation is CASKVVGAPTGRNTEAFF.

This rearrangement joins TRBV2 to TRBJ1-4; 7 bases are shared with TRBD1. V was clipped by 1 base and J by 8 bases; unmatched bases: 7. The CDR3 sequence is 15 residues long. Looked up from germline, CDR1 is SNHLY and CDR2 is FYNNEI. The CDR3 spells CASSEEAGGGEKLFF. In DNA, the CDR3 is TGTGCCAGCAGTGAAGAGGCAGGGGGTGGGGAAAAACTGTTTTTT.

The CDR3 DNA is TGTGCCAGCGTGACAGGGGGCCTAGCGACCAATGAGCAGTTCTTC. Protein: CASVTGGLATNEQFF. V usage is TRBV28 and J usage is TRBJ2-1, with 10 bases matching TRBD1. CDR1 is MDHEN, CDR2 SYDVKM, per germline. V lost 8 bases, J lost 6 bases, and 10 bases stayed unmatched. The CDR3 is made up of 15 amino acids.

V and J are TRBV7-2 and TRBJ1-1; D is uncertain. V shed 2 bases and J shed 11 bases, with 12 bases lying between them. Germline V gene sequence: CDR1 SGHTA, CDR2 FQGNSA. The CDR3 extends over 12 amino acids. The DNA for the CDR3 is TGTGCCAGCAGCTTAAGCGGGCGCGTTGCTTTCTTT. It encodes CASSLSGRVAFF.

The chain is built from TRBV5-1 and TRBJ1-2; TRBD1 agrees at 7 bases. CDR1 is SGHRS and CDR2 is YFSETQ in the germline V gene. With 0 bases clipped from V and 7 bases from J, the junction kept 9 bases outside the gene matches. The CDR3 consists of 15 residues. The CDR3 DNA reads TGCGCCAGCAGCTTGGGTATACAGGGGACGGGTGGCTACACCTTC. Protein sequence: CASSLGIQGTGGYTF.

The chain recombines TRBV27 with TRBJ2-1; 8 nucleotides align to TRBD2. This CDR3 is built from 15 residues. CDR1 and CDR2 (germline): MNHEY, SMNVEV (reference sequence). With V trimmed by 4 bases and J by 10 bases, 12 bases remained unmatched. The CDR3 DNA reads TGTGCCAGCAGTTCCCCGGGACTAGGACTTTTAGAGCAGTTCTTC. Translated: CASSSPGLGLLEQFF.

This chain connects TRBV27 to TRBJ2-2; the match to TRBD2 covers 9 bases. Losses at the gene ends were 2 bases for V and 2 bases for J; bases not matched to a gene: 6. The CDR3 covers 17 residues. CDR1 MNHEY and CDR2 SMNVEV come from the germline V gene (reference sequence). The CDR3 here is CASSLGGGRANTGELFF. The CDR3 DNA is TGTGCCAGCAGTTTAGGGGGCGGGAGGGCCAACACCGGGGAGCTGTTTTTT.

The chain couples TRBV7-3 to TRBJ2-3; maybe TRBD2 (5 bases). Trimming stripped 1 base from V and 8 bases from J, with 10 bases between. This CDR3 is built from 13 residues. CDR1 and CDR2 from the germline V gene are SGHTA and FQGTGA. CDR3 sequence (DNA): TGTGCCAGCAGCTTAAATAGCGCCTCTACGCAGTATTTT. It yields the protein CASSLNSASTQYF.

The V and J genes are TRBV29-1 and TRBJ2-5, with TRBD1 matching 12 bases. The germline V gene has CDR1 SQVTM and CDR2 ANQGSEA. The CDR3 length is 13 residues. The junction had 4 bases not matched to a gene; V was cut back by 7 bases and J by 4 bases. The CDR3 spells CSAGTGGPETQYF. DNA for the CDR3: TGCAGCGCAGGGACAGGGGGCCCAGAGACCCAGTACTTC.

The V and J genes are TRBV7-2 and TRBJ1-2; a weak D match, TRBD1 (5 bases). The CDR3 is 15 residues long. Trimming removed 7 bases from V and 4 bases from J, with 19 bases in between. CDR1 SGHTA and CDR2 FQGNSA come from the germline V gene. As DNA, the CDR3 is TGTGCCAGCACCGACGACAGCGCAGTAATCTATGGCTACACCTTC. Translation: CASTDDSAVIYGYTF.

Only one count was recorded for this clone. The rearrangement uses TRBV7-2 and TRBJ1-4; D not certain. The V and J ends lost 5 bases and 0 bases respectively, with 10 bases between them. CDR3 size: 15 residues. CDR1 and CDR2 (germline): SGHTA, FQGNSA. The CDR3 loop is CASSPRGATNEKLFF. DNA of the CDR3: TGTGCCAGCAGCCCTCGCGGTGCAACTAATGAAAAACTGTTTTTT.

This clone was counted a single time. The rearrangement joins TRBV7-3 to TRBJ1-3; TRBD1 is a possible D gene (5 bases). Looked up from germline, CDR1 is SGHTA and CDR2 is FQGTGA. The CDR3 contains 14 residues. The V end was cut by 4 bases, the J end by 4 bases, with 11 bases between. The CDR3 sequence is CASSSGTYGNTIYF. As DNA, the CDR3 is TGTGCCAGCAGCTCCGGGACTTACGGAAACACCATATATTTT.

The chain has TRBV5-5 and TRBJ2-3; D is unresolved. The CDR3 has 14 residues. Between the trimmed V and J ends, which lost 0 bases and 4 bases, there was a span of 9 bases. Germline loops: CDR1 SGHKS, CDR2 YYEKEE (reference sequence). CDR3 sequence reads: CASSLDSRSDTQYF. In nucleotides, the CDR3 is TGTGCCAGCAGCTTGGATTCGAGATCAGATACGCAGTATTTT.

V gene TRBV7-3 combines with J gene TRBJ1-2, with D uncertain. Germline V lookup: CDR1 SGHTA, CDR2 FQGTGA. This CDR3 has 13 residues. V was trimmed by 2 bases and J by 7 bases, leaving 11 bases between them. In DNA form, the CDR3 reads TGTGCCAGCAGCTTAGAACTATGGTCTGGCTACACCTTC. This encodes CASSLELWSGYTF.

This clone has only a few counts. V and J are TRBV9 and TRBJ2-1; possible D gene TRBD1, 6 bases. Germline V gene sequence: CDR1 SGDLS, CDR2 YYNGEE. The CDR3 sequence is 15 residues long. The germline V and J ends were trimmed by 0 bases and 8 bases, with 15 bases remaining between them. The CDR3 region has the DNA TGTGCCAGCAGCGTAGGGACAGAGTTTACCGATGAGCAGTTCTTC. Translation: CASSVGTEFTDEQFF.

The V and J genes are TRBV9 and TRBJ2-1; the match to TRBD2 covers 11 bases. Trimming at V came to 6 bases and at J to 5 bases, leaving 4 bases not matched to a gene. The CDR3 is 14 amino acids. Germline loops: CDR1 SGDLS, CDR2 YYNGEE. CDR3: CASTGTSGHNEQFF. CDR3 DNA sequence: TGTGCCAGCACCGGGACTAGCGGACACAATGAGCAGTTCTTC.

J is TRBJ1-6 and V is TRBV4-2, with D perhaps TRBD1 (6 bases). This CDR3 has 17 residues. With 7 bases removed from V and 0 bases from J, the gap between germline ends came to 16 bases. CDR1 and CDR2 from the germline V gene are LGHNA and YNFKEQ. The CDR3 DNA follows: TGTGCCAGCACCCGGAAGGAACAGGGCTCCTATAATTCACCCCTCCACTTT. Translated: CASTRKEQGSYNSPLHF.

The rearrangement joins TRBV4-1 to TRBJ1-1; 11 bases fit TRBD1. CDR3 length: 18 residues. V lost 4 bases, J lost 3 bases, and 13 bases stayed unmatched. Germline values: CDR1 MGHRA, CDR2 YSYEKL. In DNA form, the CDR3 reads TGCGCCAGCAGCCCCATTGGACAGGGGGCTATTGTATACACTGAAGCTTTCTTT. Translation: CASSPIGQGAIVYTEAFF.

This clone was counted once. J is TRBJ2-3 and V is TRBV24-1; D is unresolved. The V end lost 4 bases, the J end lost 1 base, and 8 bases lay between the germline ends. Germline CDR1 reads KGHDR; CDR2 reads SFDVKD. The CDR3 length is 14 residues. Here the CDR3 DNA reads TGTGCCACCAGTGACCTGGGCGGCACAGATACGCAGTATTTT. Its translation: CATSDLGGTDTQYF.

This chain links TRBV5-1 with TRBJ2-7; TRBD2 matches at 13 bases. With V trimmed by 4 bases and J by 7 bases, 11 bases remained unmatched. This CDR3 is 16 amino acids long. CDR1 and CDR2 (germline): SGHRS, YFSETQ. The chain's CDR3 is CASSTDPGLAGAEQYF. In DNA, the CDR3 is TGCGCCAGCAGCACCGACCCTGGACTAGCGGGAGCTGAGCAGTACTTC.

The chain joins TRBV29-1 to TRBJ2-3, with D uncertain. V lost 4 bases, J lost 1 base, and 9 bases lay in between. Germline V gene lookup returns CDR1 SQVTM and CDR2 ANQGSEA. The CDR3 sequence is 13 residues long. CDR3 in DNA: TGCAGCGTTGTGGAGCCCCGCACAGATACGCAGTATTTT. This sequence encodes CSVVEPRTDTQYF.

The chain carries TRBV5-1 and TRBJ2-7; 12 nucleotides line up with TRBD1. The CDR3 contains 15 residues. Germline V gene data show CDR1 as SGHRS and CDR2 as YFSETQ. The junction had 2 bases not matched to a gene; V was cut back by 1 base and J by 3 bases. The CDR3 region has the DNA TGCGCCAGCAGCTTGAGGGACAGGGGGCTCTACGAGCAGTACTTC. Amino acid sequence: CASSLRDRGLYEQYF.

CDR3 DNA: TGTGCCTCAGGGGGCGATCCGAACACTGAAGCTTTCTTT. It translates to CASGGDPNTEAFF. This chain links TRBV19 with TRBJ1-1; 8 positions agree with TRBD1. The CDR3 runs to 13 residues. V was clipped by 11 bases and J by 1 base; unmatched bases: 6. CDR1 is LNHDA and CDR2 is SQIVND in the germline V gene (reference sequence).

In DNA, the CDR3 is TGTGCCAGCAGCGGACAGGGTACGGGCTACACCTTC. Translating gives CASSGQGTGYTF. The chain recombines TRBV3-1 (or the pseudogene TRBV3-2) with TRBJ1-2; 8 positions agree with TRBD1. The CDR3 runs 12 residues. Germline lookup yields CDR1 LGHDT and CDR2 YNNKEL (reference sequence). The ends lost 5 bases at V and 8 bases at J; junction bases unmatched: 4.

The genes are TRBV19 and TRBJ1-1; no reliable D call. This CDR3 has 13 residues. Germline CDR1 LNHDA, CDR2 SQIVND (reference sequence). Trimming removed 6 bases from V and 0 bases from J, with 8 bases in between. CDR3 DNA sequence: TGTGCCAGTAGCCCCCCCATGAACACTGAAGCTTTCTTT. The encoded protein is CASSPPMNTEAFF.